This is a list of T cell receptor beta chains from one sample in a study of T cells in narcolepsy. TCRdb's table, derived via immunoSEQ multiplex PCR, lists solely in-frame clones and lacks some. This sample has 30,000 or so clones, with roughly four fifths found just once. The sequencing sample was made of CD45RA- memory CD4+ T cells from PBMCs. All receptors derive from a human donor with narcolepsy. The CDR3 runs from the conserved cysteine through the conserved F or W. The D gene is left open where the match is weak. Only some rows state a clone size, as once, few, many or a class for expanded clones.

TRBD1	TRBV28	TRBJ1-2	NA	CASSLTGQYGYTF	TGTGCCAGCAGTTTAACGGGACAGTATGGCTACACCTTC
TRBD2	TRBV27	TRBJ2-2	NA	CASSPSGGLGELFF	TGTGCCAGCAGTCCTAGCGGGGGGCTCGGGGAGCTGTTTTTT
TRBD1	TRBV5-1	TRBJ1-1	NA	CASSLDNRGNTEAFF	TGCGCCAGCAGCTTGGATAACAGGGGAAACACTGAAGCTTTCTTT
TRBD2	TRBV29-1	TRBJ2-1	NA	CSVRGDPYNEQFF	TGCAGCGTGCGGGGGGACCCCTACAATGAGCAGTTCTTC
TRBD2	TRBV18	TRBJ2-7	NA	CASSGSGYSYEQYF	TGTGCCAGCTCAGGTAGCGGGTACTCCTACGAGCAGTACTTC
TRBD1	TRBV5-1	TRBJ1-1	NA	CASSSALTGVSSTEAFF	TGCGCCAGCAGCTCGGCCTTAACAGGGGTGAGTAGTACTGAAGCTTTCTTT
NA	TRBV28	TRBJ1-3	NA	CASSLGGNTIYF	TGTGCCAGCAGTTTAGGTGGAAACACCATATATTTT
NA	TRBV5-4	TRBJ1-1	once	CASSLATGNTEAFF	TGTGCCAGCAGCTTGGCTACAGGGAACACTGAAGCTTTCTTT
NA	TRBV7-2	TRBJ2-6	NA	CASALWGAKGANVLTF	TGTGCCAGCGCCCTTTGGGGGGCGAAGGGGGCCAACGTCCTGACTTTC
TRBD2	TRBV27	TRBJ2-2	NA	CASSWRTSGRVGTGELFF	TGTGCCAGCAGTTGGAGGACTAGCGGGAGAGTAGGTACCGGGGAGCTGTTTTTT